These 18 T cell receptor beta chains came from one sample sequenced in a study of technical replicates of blood from several donors. Sequencing used immunoSEQ multiplex PCR; TCRdb keeps in-frame clones, though not all of them. The table has 65,000 to 90,000 clones, 93% seen once; the top ten hold about 0.25%. The source material was T cells isolated from PBMCs. Source of these receptors: a human donor in good health.

V gene TRBV9 combines with J gene TRBJ2-1; no reliable D call. The CDR3 extends over 12 amino acids. CDR1 is SGDLS, CDR2 YYNGEE, per germline. Trimming pared 3 bases from V and 5 bases from J, leaving 6 bases between. The CDR3 bases are TGTGCCAGCAGCGCTAGGCACAATGAGCAGTTCTTC. This translates into CASSARHNEQFF.

The rearrangement links TRBV28 to TRBJ2-1; 9 bases align to TRBD2. Germline assignment: CDR1 MDHEN and CDR2 SYDVKM. V dropped 4 bases and J dropped 5; count of bases not matched to a gene: 6. This CDR3 has 15 amino acids. CDR3 nucleotides: TGTGCCAGCAGTTCGCCAGCGGGAGGACACAATGAGCAGTTCTTC. Amino acids: CASSSPAGGHNEQFF.

This clone has a single count. The CDR3 DNA reads as TGTGCCAGCAGCTTAGGTCTAGCGGGAGGAGATACGCAGTATTTT. It yields the protein CASSLGLAGGDTQYF. The rearrangement uses TRBV7-8 and TRBJ2-3, with TRBD2 matching over 11 bases. Per the germline V gene, CDR1 is SGHVS and CDR2 is FQNEAQ. V trimming: 1 base; J trimming: 5 bases; junction bases outside the gene matches: 2. The length of the CDR3 is 15 residues.

The rearrangement links TRBV7-9 to TRBJ1-5, with D possibly matching TRBD1 (5 bases). The CDR3 runs to 15 residues. V lost 5 bases to trimming and J lost 3 bases, with 14 bases between them. Germline assignment: CDR1 SEHNR and CDR2 FQNEAQ (reference sequence). The CDR3 reads CASSQGEQVNQPQHF. CDR3 nucleotide sequence: TGTGCCAGCAGCCAAGGGGAACAGGTCAATCAGCCCCAGCATTTT. Supplemented by reference TRBV7-9 and TRBJ1-5, the full variable domain reads DTGVSQNPRHKITKRGQNVTFRCDPISEHNRLYWYRQTLGQGPEFLTYFQNEAQLEKSRLLSDRFSAERPKGSFSTLEIQRTEQGDSAMYLCASSQGEQVNQPQHFGDGTRLSIL.

In nucleotides, the CDR3 is TGTGCCGTCGGTGGGGACAGGGGGCAGAATGAGCAGTTCTTC. Translated, it gives CAVGGDRGQNEQFF. V usage is TRBV28 and J usage is TRBJ2-1; 12 bases map to TRBD1. The CDR3 has 14 residues. Germline V gene lookup returns CDR1 MDHEN and CDR2 SYDVKM. Trimming at V came to 11 bases and at J to 7 bases, leaving 9 bases not matched to a gene.

V and J are TRBV9 and TRBJ2-7; a possible D gene is TRBD1 (5 bases). The ends were cut back, 0 bases at V and 3 bases at J, with 7 bases in the middle. The CDR3 consists of 13 residues. Germline V gives CDR1 SGDLS, CDR2 YYNGEE. The CDR3 spells CASSVDQGYEQYF. CDR3 coding DNA: TGTGCCAGCAGCGTAGATCAGGGCTACGAGCAGTACTTC.

The chain joins TRBV11-2 to TRBJ2-7; no definite D call. Trimming left V 3 bases short and J 4 bases short, with 13 bases between. The germline V gene encodes CDR1 SGHAT and CDR2 FQNNGV. The length of the CDR3 is 14 residues. The CDR3 DNA is TGTGCCAGCAGCTTGCCCAGTGCGGTTTACGAGCAGTACTTC. As protein: CASSLPSAVYEQYF.

The chain employs TRBV10-3 and TRBJ2-7; TRBD1 matches at 9 bases. V dropped 9 bases and J dropped 4; count of bases not matched to a gene: 7. CDR3 length: 13 residues. Looked up from germline, CDR1 is ENHRY and CDR2 is SYGVKD. The CDR3 DNA follows: TGTGCCATAGGGGGACAGGGTACTTACGAGCAGTACTTC. Encoded protein: CAIGGQGTYEQYF.

The chain recombines TRBV2 with TRBJ1-2, with 7 bases fitting TRBD1. V lost 6 bases, J lost 4 bases, and 5 bases stayed unmatched. Germline V gene sequence: CDR1 SNHLY, CDR2 FYNNEI. The CDR3 sequence is 13 residues long. The CDR3 spells CASRPGQIYGYTF. The CDR3 DNA sequence: TGTGCCAGCAGGCCGGGACAGATCTATGGCTACACCTTC. Together with reference TRBV2 and TRBJ1-2, the CDR3 gives the full variable domain: EPEVTQTPSHQVTQMGQEVILRCVPISNHLYFYWYRQILGQKVEFLVSFYNNEISEKSEIFDDQFSVERPDGSNFTLKIRSTKLEDSAMYFCASRPGQIYGYTFGSGTRLTVV.

The rearrangement uses TRBV5-1 and TRBJ1-1; D is possibly TRBD1 (5 bases). The V end was cut by 4 bases, the J end by 0 bases, with 13 bases between. The germline CDR1 and CDR2 sequences are SGHRS and YFSETQ. The CDR3 is 15 amino acids. The CDR3 region is CASSPLQGMNTEAFF. As DNA, the CDR3 is TGCGCCAGCAGCCCCCTTCAGGGAATGAACACTGAAGCTTTCTTT.

The chain recombines TRBV4-1 with TRBJ2-1, with 7 bases lining up with TRBD2. Germline assignment: CDR1 MGHRA and CDR2 YSYEKL. The ends lost 1 base at V and 0 bases at J; junction bases unmatched: 9. This CDR3 spans 18 amino acids. Written as DNA, the CDR3 is TGCGCCAGCAGCCAAGTCGATTTACTAGCGAGCTCCTACAATGAGCAGTTCTTC. Its translation is CASSQVDLLASSYNEQFF.

In DNA form, the CDR3 reads TGTGCCTGGAGTCCCGGGACAGGGGGCGCGGGGTATGGCTACACCTTC. It encodes CAWSPGTGGAGYGYTF. The genes are TRBV30 and TRBJ1-2; 12 bases align to TRBD1. This CDR3 is 16 amino acids long. CDR1 is GTSNPN, CDR2 SVGIG, per germline (reference sequence). J was trimmed by 5 bases and V by 2 bases; bases with no gene match: 9.

The gene calls are TRBV11-3 and TRBJ2-7; D uncertain. Per germline, CDR1 SGHNT and CDR2 YENEEA. V gave up 1 base and J gave up 7 bases, with 8 bases separating them. CDR3 length equals 12 residues. CDR3: CASSLVQQEQYF. Here the CDR3 DNA reads TGTGCCAGCAGCTTAGTACAGCAAGAGCAGTACTTC.

The chain is built from TRBV30 and TRBJ1-1, with 7 bases lining up with TRBD1. The CDR3 sequence is 16 residues long. V shed 5 bases, J shed 0 bases, and the junction held 12 bases outside the gene matches. The germline gives CDR1 GTSNPN, CDR2 SVGIG (reference sequence). CDR3 nucleotide sequence: TGTGCCTGGGGAGAATTTCGGGACAGTATGAACACTGAAGCTTTCTTT. It encodes CAWGEFRDSMNTEAFF.

The rearrangement joins TRBV10-2 to TRBJ2-1, with a possible D match to TRBD1 (6 bases). V dropped 6 bases and J dropped 6 bases, with 9 bases sitting between them. From germline, CDR1 is WSHSY and CDR2 SAAADI. This CDR3 is built from 12 residues. The CDR3 coding sequence is TGCGCCAGCAGAACAGGGAGCAATGAGCAGTTCTTC. This encodes CASRTGSNEQFF.

The gene calls are TRBV6-5 and TRBJ1-2, with D hard to call. The germline V and J ends were trimmed by 0 bases and 2 bases, with 7 bases remaining between them. This CDR3 has 14 amino acids. Germline lookup yields CDR1 MNHEY and CDR2 SVGAGI. The CDR3 sequence: CASSYSGENYGYTF. As DNA, the CDR3 is TGTGCCAGCAGTTACTCCGGGGAGAACTATGGCTACACCTTC.

This sequence joins TRBV10-3 and TRBJ2-6; a weak D match, TRBD1 (6 bases). The CDR3 length is 16 residues. From germline, CDR1 is ENHRY and CDR2 SYGVKD. Trimming left V 10 bases short and J 0 bases short, with 16 bases between. The CDR3 sequence: CATGRQENSGANVLTF. CDR3 coding DNA: TGTGCCACCGGGCGACAGGAGAACTCTGGGGCCAACGTCCTGACTTTC.

The chain joins TRBV15 to TRBJ2-7, with TRBD2 matching 7 bases. The germline V gene has CDR1 LNHNV and CDR2 YYDKDF (reference sequence). There are 17 residues in the CDR3. V lost 0 bases, J lost 7 bases, and 15 bases stayed unmatched. CDR3 sequence: CATSRDKAGWVASEQYF. The CDR3 nucleotides read TGTGCCACCAGCAGAGATAAAGCGGGGTGGGTTGCCTCTGAGCAGTACTTC.